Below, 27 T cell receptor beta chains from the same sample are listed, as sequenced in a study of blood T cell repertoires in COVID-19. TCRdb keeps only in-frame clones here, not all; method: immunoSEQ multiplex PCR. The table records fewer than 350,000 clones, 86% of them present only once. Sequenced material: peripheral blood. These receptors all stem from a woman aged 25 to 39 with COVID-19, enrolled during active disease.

CDR3 residues: CASSFRAGLGTEAFF. CDR3 coding DNA: TGCGCCAGCAGCTTCCGGGCAGGGTTGGGTACTGAAGCTTTCTTT. The chain recombines TRBV5-1 with TRBJ1-1; a possible D gene is TRBD1 (5 bases). The V gene's germline CDR1 is SGHRS and CDR2 YFSETQ. Trimming removed 2 bases from V and 5 bases from J, with 16 bases in between. This CDR3 spans 15 amino acids.

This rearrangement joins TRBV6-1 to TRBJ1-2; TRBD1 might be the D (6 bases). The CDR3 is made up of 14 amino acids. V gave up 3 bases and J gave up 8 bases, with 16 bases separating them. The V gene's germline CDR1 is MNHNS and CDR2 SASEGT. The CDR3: CASSDVGTPQGYTF. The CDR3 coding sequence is TGTGCCAGCAGTGACGTCGGGACACCGCAGGGCTACACCTTC.

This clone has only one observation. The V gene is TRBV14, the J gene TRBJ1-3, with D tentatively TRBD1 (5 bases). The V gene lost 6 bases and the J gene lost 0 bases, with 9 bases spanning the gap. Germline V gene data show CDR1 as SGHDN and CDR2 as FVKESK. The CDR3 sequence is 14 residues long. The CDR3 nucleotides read TGTGCCAGCAGGCCCAGGGACTCTGGAAACACCATATATTTT. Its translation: CASRPRDSGNTIYF. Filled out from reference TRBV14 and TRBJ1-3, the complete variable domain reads EAGVTQFPSHSVIEKGQTVTLRCDPISGHDNLYWYRRVMGKEIKFLLHFVKESKQDESGMPNNRFLAERTGGTYSTLKVQPAELEDSGVYFCASRPRDSGNTIYFGEGSWLTVV.

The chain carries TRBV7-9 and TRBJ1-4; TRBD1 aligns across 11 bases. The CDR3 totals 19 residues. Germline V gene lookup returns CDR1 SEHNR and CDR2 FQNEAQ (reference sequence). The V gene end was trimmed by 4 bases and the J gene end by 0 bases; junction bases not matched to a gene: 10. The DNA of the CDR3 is TGTGCCAGCAGCTCCGGAAGTGGGACAGGGGGTGCAACTAATGAAAAACTGTTTTTT. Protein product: CASSSGSGTGGATNEKLFF.

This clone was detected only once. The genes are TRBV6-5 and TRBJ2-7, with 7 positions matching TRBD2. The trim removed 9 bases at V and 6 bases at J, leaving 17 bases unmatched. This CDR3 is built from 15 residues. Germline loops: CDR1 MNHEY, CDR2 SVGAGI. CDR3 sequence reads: CASHESGGVPSEQYF. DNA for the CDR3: TGTGCCAGTCATGAGTCTGGGGGGGTCCCATCCGAGCAGTACTTC.

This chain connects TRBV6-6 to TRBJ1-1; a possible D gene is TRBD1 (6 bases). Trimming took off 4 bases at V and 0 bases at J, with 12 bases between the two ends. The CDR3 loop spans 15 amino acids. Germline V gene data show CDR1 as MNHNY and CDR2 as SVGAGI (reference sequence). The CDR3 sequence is CASSSPGQVNTEAFF. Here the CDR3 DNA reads TGTGCCAGCAGTTCTCCGGGACAAGTGAACACTGAAGCTTTCTTT.

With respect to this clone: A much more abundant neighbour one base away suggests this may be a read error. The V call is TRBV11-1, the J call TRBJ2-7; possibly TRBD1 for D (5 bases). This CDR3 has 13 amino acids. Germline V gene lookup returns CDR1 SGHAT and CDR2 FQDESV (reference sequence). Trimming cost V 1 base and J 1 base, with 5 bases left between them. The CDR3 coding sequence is TGTGCCAGCAGCTTAGACAGGTCCTACGAGCAGTACTTC. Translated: CASSLDRSYEQYF.

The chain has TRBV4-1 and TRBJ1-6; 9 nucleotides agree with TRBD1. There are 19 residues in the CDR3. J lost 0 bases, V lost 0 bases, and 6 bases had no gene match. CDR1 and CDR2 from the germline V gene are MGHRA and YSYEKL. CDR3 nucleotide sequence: TGCGCCAGCAGCCAAGACTCAGGACAGGGGAGCTCCTATAATTCACCCCTCCACTTT. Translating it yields CASSQDSGQGSSYNSPLHF.

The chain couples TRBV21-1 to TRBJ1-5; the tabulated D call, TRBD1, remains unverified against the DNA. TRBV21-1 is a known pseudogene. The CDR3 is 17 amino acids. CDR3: CASSKPRDRGRDQPQHF. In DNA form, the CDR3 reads TGTGCCAGCAGCAAGCCCCGGGACAGGGGGCGCGATCAGCCCCAGCATTTT.

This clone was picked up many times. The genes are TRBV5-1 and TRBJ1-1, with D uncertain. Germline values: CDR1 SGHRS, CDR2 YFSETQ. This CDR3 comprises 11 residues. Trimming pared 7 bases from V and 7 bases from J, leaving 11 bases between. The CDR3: CASAFAGEAFF. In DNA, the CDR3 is TGCGCCAGCGCCTTCGCCGGTGAAGCTTTCTTT.

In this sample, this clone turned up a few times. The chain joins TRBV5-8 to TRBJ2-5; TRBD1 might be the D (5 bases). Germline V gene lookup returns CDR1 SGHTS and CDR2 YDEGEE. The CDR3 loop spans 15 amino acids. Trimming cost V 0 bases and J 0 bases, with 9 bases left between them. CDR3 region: CASSLGQNYQETQYF. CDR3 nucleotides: TGTGCCAGCAGCTTGGGACAGAACTACCAAGAGACCCAGTACTTC.

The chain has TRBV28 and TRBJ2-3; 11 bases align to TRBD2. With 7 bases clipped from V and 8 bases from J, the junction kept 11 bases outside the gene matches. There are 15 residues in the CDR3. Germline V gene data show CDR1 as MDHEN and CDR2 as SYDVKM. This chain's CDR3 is CASTGGTSGSSTQYF. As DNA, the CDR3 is TGTGCCAGCACCGGGGGGACTAGCGGTTCCTCTACGCAGTATTTT.

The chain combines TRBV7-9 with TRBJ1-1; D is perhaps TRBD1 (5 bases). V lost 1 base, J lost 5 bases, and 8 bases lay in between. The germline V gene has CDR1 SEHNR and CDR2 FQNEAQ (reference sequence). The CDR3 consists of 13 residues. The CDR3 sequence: CASSLGGDTEAFF. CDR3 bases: TGTGCCAGCAGCTTAGGGGGGGATACTGAAGCTTTCTTT.

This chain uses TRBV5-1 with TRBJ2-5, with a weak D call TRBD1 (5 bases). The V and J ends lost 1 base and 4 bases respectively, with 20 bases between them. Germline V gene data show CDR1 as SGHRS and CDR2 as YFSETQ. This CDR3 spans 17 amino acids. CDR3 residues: CASSLFNAGSGGETQYF. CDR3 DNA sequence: TGCGCCAGCAGCTTGTTTAATGCAGGGTCCGGTGGAGAGACCCAGTACTTC.

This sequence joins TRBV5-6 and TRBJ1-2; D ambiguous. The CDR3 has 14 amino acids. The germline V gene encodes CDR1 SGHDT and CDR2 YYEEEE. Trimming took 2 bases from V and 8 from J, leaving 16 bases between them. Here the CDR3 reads CASSFLNVREGYTF. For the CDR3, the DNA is TGTGCCAGCAGCTTCCTCAATGTACGGGAAGGCTACACCTTC.

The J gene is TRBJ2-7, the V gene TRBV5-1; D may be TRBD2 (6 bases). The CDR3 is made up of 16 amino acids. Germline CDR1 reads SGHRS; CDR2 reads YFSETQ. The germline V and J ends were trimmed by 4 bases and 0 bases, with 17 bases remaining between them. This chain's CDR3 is CASSPSLGLSSYEQYF. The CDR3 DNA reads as TGCGCCAGCAGCCCTAGTCTGGGACTGTCCTCCTACGAGCAGTACTTC.

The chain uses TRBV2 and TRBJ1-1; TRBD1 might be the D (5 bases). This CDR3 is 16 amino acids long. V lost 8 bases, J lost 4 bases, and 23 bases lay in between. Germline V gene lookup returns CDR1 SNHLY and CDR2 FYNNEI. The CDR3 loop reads CASVPRRRGSGTEAFF. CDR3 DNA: TGTGCCAGCGTACCAAGGCGAAGGGGTAGCGGCACTGAAGCTTTCTTT.

This CDR3 reads CASSYSPGQRGYTF. The CDR3 bases are TGTGCCAGCAGTTATTCCCCGGGACAGCGAGGCTACACCTTC. The chain links TRBV6-5 to TRBJ1-2; 7 positions match TRBD1. J gave up 8 bases and V 3 bases, and 9 bases lay outside the gene matches. The CDR3 extends over 14 amino acids. Germline V gene lookup returns CDR1 MNHEY and CDR2 SVGAGI.

The CDR3 reads CSVAKQGSSYEQYF. In DNA form, the CDR3 reads TGCAGCGTTGCTAAACAGGGGAGTTCCTACGAGCAGTACTTC. This sequence joins TRBV29-1 and TRBJ2-7, with 7 bases lining up with TRBD1. Germline trimming cut 4 bases from V and 1 base from J; bases unmatched to any gene: 7. CDR1 SQVTM and CDR2 ANQGSEA come from the germline V gene. This CDR3 region has 14 residues.

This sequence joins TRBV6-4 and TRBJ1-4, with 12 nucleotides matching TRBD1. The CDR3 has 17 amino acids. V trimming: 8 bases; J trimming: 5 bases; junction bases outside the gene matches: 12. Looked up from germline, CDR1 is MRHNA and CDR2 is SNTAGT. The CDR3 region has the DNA TGTGCCAGCGGTCCTCGGGACAGGGGGCTCTTCAATGAAAAACTGTTTTTT. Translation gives CASGPRDRGLFNEKLFF.

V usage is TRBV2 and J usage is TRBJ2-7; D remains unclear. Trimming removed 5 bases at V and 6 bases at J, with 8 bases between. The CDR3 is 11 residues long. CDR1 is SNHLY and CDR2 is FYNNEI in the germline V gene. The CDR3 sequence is CASSLELEQYF. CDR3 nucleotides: TGTGCCAGCAGTTTGGAGCTCGAGCAGTACTTC.

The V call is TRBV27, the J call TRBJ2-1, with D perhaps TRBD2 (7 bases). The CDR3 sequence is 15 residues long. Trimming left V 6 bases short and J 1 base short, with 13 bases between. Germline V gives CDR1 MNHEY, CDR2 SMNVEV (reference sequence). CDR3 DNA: TGTGCCAGCAGGGGGGGGCCGGGGTCCTACAATGAGCAGTTCTTC. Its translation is CASRGGPGSYNEQFF.

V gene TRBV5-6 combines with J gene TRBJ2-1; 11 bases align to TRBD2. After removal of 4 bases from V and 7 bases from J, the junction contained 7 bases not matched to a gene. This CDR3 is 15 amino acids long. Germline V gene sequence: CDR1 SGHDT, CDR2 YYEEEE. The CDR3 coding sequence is TGTGCCAGCAGCCCCGGGACTAGCGGTCGAAATGAGCAGTTCTTC. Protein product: CASSPGTSGRNEQFF.

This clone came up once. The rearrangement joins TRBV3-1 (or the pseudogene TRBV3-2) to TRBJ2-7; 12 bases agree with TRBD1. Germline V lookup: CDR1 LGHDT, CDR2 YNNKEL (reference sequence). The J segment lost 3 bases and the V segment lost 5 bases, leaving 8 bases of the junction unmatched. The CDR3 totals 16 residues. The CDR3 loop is CASSSRDRGLIYEQYF. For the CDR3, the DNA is TGTGCCAGCAGCTCCCGGGACAGGGGGCTTATCTACGAGCAGTACTTC.

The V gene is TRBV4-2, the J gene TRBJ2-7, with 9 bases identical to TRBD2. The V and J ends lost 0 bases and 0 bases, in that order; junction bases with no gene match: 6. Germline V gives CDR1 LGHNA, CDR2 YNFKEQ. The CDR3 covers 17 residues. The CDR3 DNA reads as TGTGCCAGCAGCCAAGATGGCCCTAGCGGGGCCTCCTACGAGCAGTACTTC. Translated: CASSQDGPSGASYEQYF.

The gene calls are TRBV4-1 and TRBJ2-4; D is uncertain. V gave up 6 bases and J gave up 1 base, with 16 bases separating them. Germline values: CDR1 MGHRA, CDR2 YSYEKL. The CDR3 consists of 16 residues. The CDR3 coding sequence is TGCGCCAGCAGAGATACTTTATACTCGGCCAAAAACATTCAGTACTTC. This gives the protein CASRDTLYSAKNIQYF.

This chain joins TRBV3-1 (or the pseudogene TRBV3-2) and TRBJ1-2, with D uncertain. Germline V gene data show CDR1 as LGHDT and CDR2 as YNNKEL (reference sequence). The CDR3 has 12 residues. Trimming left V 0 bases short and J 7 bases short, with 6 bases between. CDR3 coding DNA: TGTGCCAGCAGCCAAGAAGGGAGTGGCTACACCTTC. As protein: CASSQEGSGYTF.